The clone carrying this T cell receptor beta chain has at least ten counts. One entry per CDR3 protein results from TCRdb running MiXCR on the reads. The sample shows approximately 500,000 distinct CDR3 sequences, 15% to 20% of them seen only once. This entry is derived from a study of T cell repertoires in cytomegalovirus infection. Sequenced material: CD8+ T cells from PBMCs. The sequence derives from a human donor in good health (CMV status not recorded). Some clones in this sample may be carry-over from other donors' samples.

The CDR3 protein is CASSAPGQGAGEAFF. CDR3 nucleotides: TGTGCCAGCAGCGCTCCGGGACAGGGGGCCGGGGAAGCTTTCTTT. V and J are TRBV7-9 and TRBJ1-1, with 12 bases aligning to TRBD1. This CDR3 comprises 15 residues. CDR1 and CDR2 from the germline V gene are SEHNR and FQNEAQ (reference sequence). V gave up 5 bases and J gave up 8 bases; unmatched junction bases: 9.